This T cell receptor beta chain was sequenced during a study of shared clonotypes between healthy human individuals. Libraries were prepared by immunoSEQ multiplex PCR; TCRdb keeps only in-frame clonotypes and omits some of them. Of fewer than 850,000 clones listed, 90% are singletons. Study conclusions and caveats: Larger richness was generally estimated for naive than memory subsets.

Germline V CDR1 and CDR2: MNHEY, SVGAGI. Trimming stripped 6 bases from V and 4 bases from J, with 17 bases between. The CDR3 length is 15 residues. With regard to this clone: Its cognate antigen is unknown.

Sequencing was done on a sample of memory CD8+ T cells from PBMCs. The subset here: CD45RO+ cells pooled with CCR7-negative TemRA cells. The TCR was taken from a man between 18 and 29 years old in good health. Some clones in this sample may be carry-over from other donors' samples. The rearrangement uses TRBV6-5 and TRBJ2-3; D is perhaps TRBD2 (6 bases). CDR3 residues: CASSPLGSGADTQYF. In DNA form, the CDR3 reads TGTGCCAGCAGCCCATTGGGATCGGGGGCAGATACGCAGTATTTT.